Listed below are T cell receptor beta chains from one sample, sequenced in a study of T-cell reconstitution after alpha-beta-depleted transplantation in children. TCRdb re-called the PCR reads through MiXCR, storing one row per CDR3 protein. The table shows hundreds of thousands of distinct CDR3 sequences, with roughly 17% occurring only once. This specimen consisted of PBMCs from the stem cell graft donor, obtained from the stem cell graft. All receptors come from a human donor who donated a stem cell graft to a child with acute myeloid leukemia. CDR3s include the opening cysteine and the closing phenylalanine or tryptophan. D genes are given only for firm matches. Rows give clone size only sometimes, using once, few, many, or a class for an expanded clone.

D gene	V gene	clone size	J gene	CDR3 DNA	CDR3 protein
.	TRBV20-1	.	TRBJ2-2	TGCAGTGCTAGAGATGGTGCAGCGAACACCGGGGAGCTGTTTTTT	CSARDGAANTGELFF
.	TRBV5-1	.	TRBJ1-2	TGCGCCAGCAGCTTACCCGCCAGAACCTCTAACTATGGCTACACCTTC	CASSLPARTSNYGYTF
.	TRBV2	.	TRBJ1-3	TGTGCCAGCAGTGATCGAAGGGGCAGGAGCTCTGGAAACACCATATATTTT	CASSDRRGRSSGNTIYF
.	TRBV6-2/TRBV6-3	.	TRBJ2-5	TGTGCCAGCAGCCTCCCCGGTAGGGGCTACCGGGAGACCCAGTACTTC	CASSLPGRGYRETQYF
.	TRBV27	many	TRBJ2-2	TGTGCCAGCAGTCCCTCGAGTATCGGGGAGCTGTTTTTT	CASSPSSIGELFF
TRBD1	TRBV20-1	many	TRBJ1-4	TGCAGTGCTAGTCTGTCAGGGGGGGAAAAACTGTTTTTT	CSASLSGGEKLFF
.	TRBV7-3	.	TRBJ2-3	TGTGCCAGCAGCATTACAGGGACCAGCACAGATACGCAGTATTTT	CASSITGTSTDTQYF
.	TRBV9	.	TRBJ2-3	TGTGCCAGCAGCGTAGGCAGGGATTGGGGTTCAGATACGCAGTATTTT	CASSVGRDWGSDTQYF
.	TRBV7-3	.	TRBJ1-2	TGTGCCAGCAGCTTAACGGTAATGACAGCCAAGGATTATGGCTACACCTTC	CASSLTVMTAKDYGYTF
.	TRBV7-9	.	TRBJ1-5	TGTGCCAGCAGCTCAGACTACTTCGGGGATCAGCCCCAGCATTTT	CASSSDYFGDQPQHF
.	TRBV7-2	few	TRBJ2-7	TGTGCCAGCAGCTTACTTTTGTTAGCCGGCAAGAACGAGCAGTACTTC	CASSLLLLAGKNEQYF
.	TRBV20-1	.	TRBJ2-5	TGCAGTGCTAGAGCTTCGGGCGGGCTGCTAATAGAGACCCAGTACTTC	CSARASGGLLIETQYF
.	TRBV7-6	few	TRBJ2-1	TGTGCCAGCAGCTTGGGTGGGACGGGTAACAATGAGCAGTTCTTC	CASSLGGTGNNEQFF
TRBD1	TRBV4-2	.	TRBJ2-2	TGTGCCAGCAGCCAAATACTACTACGGGACAGGGGGCAGAACACCGGGGAGCTGTTTTTT	CASSQILLRDRGQNTGELFF
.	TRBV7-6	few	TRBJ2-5	TGTGCCAGCAGCTTAAGAGGGGCGCCCCAAGAGACCCAGTACTTC	CASSLRGAPQETQYF
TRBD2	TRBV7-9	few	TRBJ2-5	TGTGCCAGCAATAGCGGGGGTGAGACCCAGTACTTC	CASNSGGETQYF
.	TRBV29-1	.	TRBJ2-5	TGCAGCGTTCAGACTTTCCAAGAGACCCAGTACTTC	CSVQTFQETQYF
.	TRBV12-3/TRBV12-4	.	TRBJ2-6	TGTGCCAGCAGTTTATTCAGGCAGGGAACCTCTGGGGCCAACGTCCTGACTTTC	CASSLFRQGTSGANVLTF
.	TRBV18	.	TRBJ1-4	TGTGCCAGCTCACCACCGACCTTCGGAAGCAGGGAGAATGAAAAACTGTTTTTT	CASSPPTFGSRENEKLFF
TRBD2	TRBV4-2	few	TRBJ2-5	TGTGCCAGCAGCCAAGTTAAGCGGGGGGCCGGGGCCCAGTACTTC	CASSQVKRGAGAQYF
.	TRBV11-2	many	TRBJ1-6	TGTGCCAGCAGCTTAAGGCCGGATAATTCGCCCCTCCACTTT	CASSLRPDNSPLHF
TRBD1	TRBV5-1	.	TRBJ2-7	TGCGCCAGCACCTCCGGACAGGGGATCCCCTACGAGCAGTACTTC	CASTSGQGIPYEQYF
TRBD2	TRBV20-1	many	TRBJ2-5	TGCAGTGCTAGAATTTGGGCCGGGGGGGAGACCCAGTACTTC	CSARIWAGGETQYF
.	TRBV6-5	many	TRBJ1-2	TGTGCCAGCAGTTACCGGGGAAGCAGCTATGGCTACACCTTC	CASSYRGSSYGYTF
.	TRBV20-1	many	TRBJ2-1	TGCAGTGCTAGAGATGGGAGCAATCCCTACAATGAGCAGTTCTTC	CSARDGSNPYNEQFF
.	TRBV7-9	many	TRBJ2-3	TGTGCCAGCAGCTCGAGCGGTACTAGCACAGATACGCAGTATTTT	CASSSSGTSTDTQYF
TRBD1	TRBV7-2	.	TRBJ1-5	TGTGCCAGCAGCTTAAGGCCAGGGGGCCGCAATCAGCCCCAGCATTTT	CASSLRPGGRNQPQHF
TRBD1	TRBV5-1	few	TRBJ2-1	TGCGCCAGCAGCGGGGGGACAGGGGCAATATCCTACAATGAGCAGTTCTTC	CASSGGTGAISYNEQFF
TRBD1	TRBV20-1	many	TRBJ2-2	TGCAGTGCTAGGAAAACAGGGGGCCCCGGGGAGCTGTTTTTT	CSARKTGGPGELFF
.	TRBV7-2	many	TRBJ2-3	TGTGCCAGCAGCTTCGGGGTAGCAACAGATACGCAGTATTTT	CASSFGVATDTQYF
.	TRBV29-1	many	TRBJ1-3	TGCAGCGTGAAACAAAACTCTGGAAACACCATATATTTT	CSVKQNSGNTIYF
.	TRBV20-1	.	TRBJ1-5	TGCAGTGCTGGAACGCCCCCAAGCGGCAATCAGCCCCAGCATTTT	CSAGTPPSGNQPQHF
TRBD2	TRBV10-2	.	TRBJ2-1	TGCGCCAGCCGGGTGGGGAGTAGCGGGGGAGGCGAGCAGTTCTTC	CASRVGSSGGGEQFF
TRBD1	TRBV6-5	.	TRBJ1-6	TGTGCCAGCAGTTATACCGGGCAGGGGGCGAGAGATTCACCCCTCCACTTT	CASSYTGQGARDSPLHF
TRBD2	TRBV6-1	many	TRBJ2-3	TGTGCCAGCAGTCAATTGGGACTAGCAGCAGATACGCAGTATTTT	CASSQLGLAADTQYF
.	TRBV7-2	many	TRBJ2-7	TGTGCCAGCAGCTCGCGGACCCTGACCTACGAGCAGTACTTC	CASSSRTLTYEQYF
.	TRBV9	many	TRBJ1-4	TGTGCCAGCAGCGCAACGGACGCAACTAATGAAAAACTGTTTTTT	CASSATDATNEKLFF